Following are 16 T cell receptor beta chains from one sample sequenced in a study of radiation and T cells in renal cell carcinoma. Method: immunoSEQ multiplex PCR; TCRdb's copy keeps in-frame clones and lacks some. In the table there are 20,000 to 25,000 clones, 80% of which are singletons. Time point here: baseline pretreatment blood. As to treatment: 15 Gy SBRT to primary tumor, nephrectomy 4 weeks later. The sequencing here drew on blood, taken from a patient whose treatment included radiotherapy and nephrectomy. The receptors here all came from a man between 60 and 70 years old with renal cell carcinoma.

The chain combines TRBV25-1 with TRBJ2-3, with D perhaps given as TRBD1 or TRBD2 (5 bases each). This CDR3 contains 14 residues. Trimming pared 6 bases from V and 9 bases from J, leaving 19 bases between. The V gene's germline CDR1 is MGHDK and CDR2 SYGVNS. The CDR3 DNA sequence: TGTGCCAGCAGCTCGGGACCCTACGAGGGCACGCAGTATTTT. It specifies CASSSGPYEGTQYF.

The V and J genes are TRBV5-6 and TRBJ2-6; 12 nucleotides align to TRBD2. Germline assignment: CDR1 SGHDT and CDR2 YYEEEE. V shed 2 bases and J 0 bases; nucleotides not matched to a gene: 3. CDR3 length: 18 residues. CDR3 region: CASSFLAGGRSGANVLTF. The CDR3 nucleotides read TGTGCCAGCAGCTTTCTAGCGGGAGGGCGCTCTGGGGCCAACGTCCTGACTTTC.

The chain recombines TRBV2 with TRBJ1-1; TRBD1 might be the D (5 bases). CDR3 size: 16 residues. V was pared by 1 base and J by 0 bases, with 12 bases between. CDR1 is SNHLY, CDR2 FYNNEI, per germline. CDR3 protein: CASSEGSGPMNTEAFF. CDR3 nucleotides: TGTGCCAGCAGTGAAGGGTCGGGACCCATGAACACTGAAGCTTTCTTT.

This clone has just a few counts. This rearrangement joins TRBV12-5 to TRBJ2-2; D call uncertain. Germline CDR1 and CDR2: LGHNT and FRNRAP. The V end was cut by 3 bases, the J end by 9 bases, with 5 bases between. CDR3 length equals 11 residues. The CDR3 region is CASGFDRELFF. The CDR3 coding sequence is TGTGCTAGTGGTTTCGACAGGGAGCTGTTTTTT.

The rearrangement uses TRBV10-3 and TRBJ2-5; TRBD1 aligns across 8 bases. Trimming at V came to 8 bases and at J to 4 bases, leaving 12 bases not matched to a gene. The CDR3 sequence is 15 residues long. Germline V CDR1 and CDR2: ENHRY, SYGVKD. For the CDR3, the DNA is TGTGCCATCGGTCAGGGGTTCGGGACAGGAGAGACCCAGTACTTC. Amino acids: CAIGQGFGTGETQYF.

This clone was observed once. The rearrangement uses TRBV5-4 and TRBJ2-1, with a tentative D call TRBD2 (6 bases). The V end lost 3 bases, the J end lost 8 bases, and 15 bases lay between the germline ends. The CDR3 totals 14 residues. Germline values: CDR1 SGHNT, CDR2 YYREEE (reference sequence). The chain's CDR3 is CASSSGDLADEQFF. The CDR3 DNA sequence: TGTGCCAGCAGCTCGGGGGACCTCGCCGATGAGCAGTTCTTC.

This clone was seen more than once but under ten times. The gene calls are TRBV6-5 and TRBJ2-7; no definite D call. The CDR3 length is 15 residues. CDR1 is MNHEY and CDR2 is SVGAGI in the germline V gene. Trimming pared 6 bases from V and 1 base from J, leaving 16 bases between. CDR3 residues: CASRKDTGISYEQYF. The CDR3 DNA reads as TGTGCCAGCAGAAAAGACACGGGTATTTCCTACGAGCAGTACTTC.

The chain links TRBV7-8 to TRBJ2-1; 9 bases line up with TRBD2. CDR3 length: 18 amino acids. The V gene end was trimmed by 5 bases and the J gene end by 10 bases; junction bases not matched to a gene: 21. In germline, CDR1 is SGHVS, CDR2 FQNEAQ. CDR3 sequence (DNA): TGTGCCAGCAGCCCCTGGGGTAGCGGGAGAGACCCCGCAGAGGAGCAGTTCTTC. This encodes CASSPWGSGRDPAEEQFF. Filled out from reference TRBV7-8 and TRBJ2-1, the complete variable domain reads GAGVSQSPRYKVAKRGQDVALRCDPISGHVSLFWYQQALGQGPEFLTYFQNEAQLDKSGLPSDRFFAERPEGSVSTLKIQRTQQEDSAVYLCASSPWGSGRDPAEEQFFGPGTRLTVL.

The chain employs TRBV5-1 and TRBJ2-7; 11 bases match TRBD2. The V gene end was trimmed by 2 bases and the J gene end by 7 bases; junction bases not matched to a gene: 8. The CDR3 is 15 amino acids. Germline loops: CDR1 SGHRS, CDR2 YFSETQ. DNA for the CDR3: TGCGCCAGCAGCTTTATACTAGCGGGAGAGGGAGAGCAGTACTTC. Protein sequence: CASSFILAGEGEQYF.

The chain uses TRBV15 and TRBJ1-4; D unclear. The germline V gene has CDR1 LNHNV and CDR2 YYDKDF (reference sequence). V lost 5 bases, J lost 3 bases, and 16 bases lay in between. The CDR3 is 16 amino acids. In nucleotides, the CDR3 is TGTGCCACCAGCTGGGTTGACCTTATACCTAATGAAAAACTGTTTTTT. It specifies CATSWVDLIPNEKLFF.

This clone has ten or more counts. The J gene is TRBJ2-7, the V gene TRBV4-3; D not certain. The CDR3 sequence is 14 residues long. The V end was cut by 1 base, the J end by 7 bases, with 14 bases between. Germline V gives CDR1 LGHNA, CDR2 YSLEER. The CDR3 region is CASSQGWGLEEQYF. DNA for the CDR3: TGCGCCAGCAGCCAAGGTTGGGGTCTAGAGGAGCAGTACTTC.

V and J are TRBV5-1 and TRBJ2-7; a weak D match, TRBD1 (6 bases). Trimming took off 2 bases at V and 0 bases at J, with 12 bases between the two ends. The CDR3 spans 15 residues. Germline lookup yields CDR1 SGHRS and CDR2 YFSETQ. The CDR3 nucleotides are TGCGCCAGCAGCTTTCGACAGGATAGCTCCTACGAGCAGTACTTC. It translates to CASSFRQDSSYEQYF.

The gene calls are TRBV7-9 and TRBJ1-2, with D tentatively TRBD1 (6 bases). Looked up from germline, CDR1 is SEHNR and CDR2 is FQNEAQ (reference sequence). V was pared by 2 bases and J by 4 bases, with 14 bases between. This CDR3 comprises 15 residues. The CDR3 bases are TGTGCCAGCAGCTTACCCAGGGGCCTCCCCTATGGCTACACCTTC. Residues: CASSLPRGLPYGYTF.

The V and J genes are TRBV6-5 and TRBJ2-3; D is ambiguous. This CDR3 has 13 residues. Germline CDR1 reads MNHEY; CDR2 reads SVGAGI. V was shortened by 5 bases and J by 0 bases, with 6 bases between the two germline ends. The CDR3 protein is CASSITSTDTQYF. The CDR3 nucleotides read TGTGCCAGCAGTATCACTAGCACAGATACGCAGTATTTT.

This chain's CDR3 is CASSLGLRPYNEQFF. The CDR3 DNA follows: TGCGCCAGCAGCTTGGGCCTCAGACCCTACAATGAGCAGTTCTTC. The chain has TRBV5-1 and TRBJ2-1; D call uncertain. Germline CDR1 reads SGHRS; CDR2 reads YFSETQ. The V gene lost 0 bases and the J gene lost 2 bases, with 9 bases spanning the gap. This CDR3 spans 15 amino acids.

V gene TRBV6-5 combines with J gene TRBJ1-4; D ambiguous. The germline CDR1 and CDR2 sequences are MNHEY and SVGAGI. The CDR3 spans 15 residues. V was pared by 2 bases and J by 7 bases, with 14 bases between. The CDR3: CASSYTAMDGEKLFF. The DNA for the CDR3 is TGTGCCAGCAGTTACACCGCGATGGATGGTGAAAAACTGTTTTTT.